The source of this T cell receptor beta chain is a study of OX40 agonist ivuxolimab in advanced cancers. Profiled with immunoSEQ multiplex PCR; TCRdb holds only in-frame clones, not every one. The repertoire has about 98,000 clones, about 92% of them found once; the top ten carry around 0.28%. This CDR3 is 17 amino acids long. Per germline, CDR1 MDHEN and CDR2 SYDVKM. V gave up 3 bases and J gave up 6 bases, with 23 bases separating them. Sequences were derived from CD4+ or CD8+ T cells sorted from blood, sampled in a trial of the OX40 agonist ivuxolimab. This clonotype was obtained from an adult with an advanced solid tumor such as melanoma, head and neck, liver or kidney cancer. V usage is TRBV28 and J usage is TRBJ1-2, with D possibly matching TRBD1 (6 bases). This CDR3 reads CASSLAGWGARSNGYTF. CDR3 nucleotide sequence: TGTGCCAGCAGTTTGGCCGGCTGGGGGGCGCGAAGTAATGGCTACACCTTC.